This T cell receptor beta chain was recovered during a study of blood T cell repertoires in COVID-19. Germline V gives CDR1 SNHLY, CDR2 FYNNEI. The length of the CDR3 is 15 residues. V was pared by 2 bases and J by 4 bases, with 13 bases between. Assay used: immunoSEQ multiplex PCR; TCRdb lists only in-frame clones, some missing. The sample carries about 270,000 clones, about 91% recorded once. The TCR comes from a man between 40 and 49 years old who had been exposed to COVID-19. This sequence joins TRBV2 and TRBJ2-3; D is perhaps TRBD2 (7 bases). Sequenced input: PBMCs or T cells enriched from blood (not recorded which). The CDR3 sequence is CASSESSGGADTQYF. CDR3 nucleotides: TGTGCCAGCAGTGAATCTTCGGGGGGCGCAGATACGCAGTATTTT.